Listed below are T cell receptor beta chains from one sample, sequenced in a study of OX40 agonist ivuxolimab in advanced cancers. Assay: immunoSEQ multiplex PCR; the TCRdb copy retains only in-frame clones and omits some. Of under 80,000 clones in the sample, roughly 91% are singletons; the top ten hold approximately 2%. Sequencing used CD4+ or CD8+ T cells sorted from blood, obtained in a trial of the OX40 agonist ivuxolimab. The origin of the receptors is an adult with an advanced solid tumor such as melanoma, head and neck, liver or kidney cancer. Each CDR3 is given with its conserved first and last residue. A D gene is named only where the DNA matches it firmly. Clone size is not always given. Where it is, it says once, few, many or a class for expanded clones.

>TRBV27|TRBD2|TRBJ2-5|NA
CASSPRAGYQETQYF
TGTGCCAGCAGCCCCAGAGCGGGGTACCAAGAGACCCAGTACTTC
>TRBV11-3|NA|TRBJ1-1|NA
CASSQRGREAFF
TGTGCCAGCAGCCAACGGGGTCGGGAAGCTTTCTTT
>TRBV5-6|NA|TRBJ1-2|NA
CASSSVGLIEGYTF
TGTGCCAGCAGTTCAGTAGGTCTTATTGAGGGCTACACCTTC
>TRBV6-1|NA|TRBJ2-7|NA
CASSERGDSYEQYF
TGTGCCAGCAGTGAACGAGGGGACTCCTACGAGCAGTACTTC
>TRBV14|NA|TRBJ2-1|NA
CASSHPSGPSESSYNEQFF
TGTGCCAGCAGCCATCCCAGTGGGCCGTCAGAGAGCTCCTACAATGAGCAGTTCTTC
>TRBV7-8|NA|TRBJ2-3|NA
CASSLALTRDGTDTQYF
TGTGCCAGCAGCTTAGCCCTAACCAGGGACGGCACAGATACGCAGTATTTT
>TRBV5-1|TRBD1|TRBJ2-5|NA
CASSLAPTGVQETQYF
TGCGCCAGCAGCTTGGCCCCGACAGGGGTCCAAGAGACCCAGTACTTC
>TRBV4-1|TRBD2|TRBJ2-7|NA
CASSHPLAGFPGGSYEQYF
TGCGCCAGCAGCCATCCACTAGCGGGATTCCCCGGGGGCTCCTACGAGCAGTACTTC
>TRBV27|TRBD1|TRBJ1-6|NA
CASSLSKQGGAGYNSPLHF
TGTGCCAGCAGTTTAAGTAAACAGGGGGGGGCTGGCTATAATTCACCCCTCCACTTT
>TRBV19|NA|TRBJ2-7|NA
CASSISASAGGDYEQYF
TGTGCCAGTAGTATATCGGCCTCGGCGGGTGGGGACTACGAGCAGTACTTC
>TRBV7-2|NA|TRBJ2-7|few
CASSPSYEQYF
TGTGCCAGCAGCCCCTCCTACGAGCAGTACTTC
>TRBV30|NA|TRBJ2-5|once
CAWSVTGTLPETQYF
TGTGCCTGGAGTGTAACTGGGACCCTTCCCGAGACCCAGTACTTC
>TRBV5-1|TRBD1|TRBJ1-4|NA
CASSSQGVGTNEKLFF
TGCGCCAGCAGCTCACAGGGGGTAGGAACTAATGAAAAACTGTTTTTT
>TRBV7-2|NA|TRBJ1-4|NA
CASSWQGPANEKLFF
TGTGCCAGCAGCTGGCAGGGCCCCGCTAATGAAAAACTGTTTTTT
>TRBV7-2|TRBD2|TRBJ2-5|NA
CASSPRGSGGRETQYF
TGTGCCAGCAGCCCGCGGGGGAGCGGGGGGAGGGAGACCCAGTACTTC
>TRBV28|NA|TRBJ2-3|NA
CALGRGDLNTQYF
TGTGCCCTAGGTAGGGGGGACTTGAATACGCAGTATTTT
>TRBV5-6|NA|TRBJ1-4|NA
CASSPTDSLEEKLFF
TGTGCCAGCAGCCCGACCGACTCCTTGGAGGAAAAACTGTTTTTT
>TRBV6-5|NA|TRBJ1-1|NA
CASSQLGDTEAFF
TGTGCCAGCAGTCAATTAGGAGACACTGAAGCTTTCTTT